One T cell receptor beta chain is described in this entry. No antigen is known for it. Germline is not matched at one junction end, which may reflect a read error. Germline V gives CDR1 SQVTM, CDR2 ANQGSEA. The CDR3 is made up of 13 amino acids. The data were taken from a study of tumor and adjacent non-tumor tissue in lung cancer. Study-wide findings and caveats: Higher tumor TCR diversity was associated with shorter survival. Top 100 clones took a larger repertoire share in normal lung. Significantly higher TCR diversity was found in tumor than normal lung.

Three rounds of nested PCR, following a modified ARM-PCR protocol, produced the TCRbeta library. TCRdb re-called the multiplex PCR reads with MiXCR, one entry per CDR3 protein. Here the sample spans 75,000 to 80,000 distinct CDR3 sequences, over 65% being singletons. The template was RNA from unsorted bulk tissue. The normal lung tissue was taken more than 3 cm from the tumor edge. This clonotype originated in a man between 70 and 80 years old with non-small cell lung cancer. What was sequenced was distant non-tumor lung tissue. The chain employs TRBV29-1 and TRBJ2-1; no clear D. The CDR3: CSVEASKGNGQFF. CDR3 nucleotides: TGCAGCGTTGAAGCGAGTAAGGGCAATGGGCAGTTCTTC.